This T cell receptor beta chain emerged from a study of sequential checkpoint blockade in melanoma. About the research overall: First-line arms were nivolumab then ipilimumab, or the reverse, randomized 1:1. After both sequences, patients received maintenance nivolumab.

Clones were sequenced by immunoSEQ multiplex PCR, and TCRdb holds only the in-frame ones, with some missing. In the table there are fewer than 45,000 clones, roughly 90% of which are singletons. Treatment meaning: randomized to nivolumab then ipilimumab (arm A) or the reverse (arm B). Patients had received no earlier DNA-damaging chemotherapy. Trimming took off 4 bases at V and 7 bases at J, with 20 bases between the two ends. This CDR3 has 16 residues. Looked up from germline, CDR1 is MGHDK and CDR2 is SYGVNS. This sequence was found in a human donor with melanoma. Specimen: CD8+ T cells sorted from blood (inferred from file names), collected from a patient given nivolumab and ipilimumab in sequence. The chain links TRBV25-1 to TRBJ2-1; D possibly corresponds to TRBD1 (6 bases). The CDR3 here is CASSAVGTPYLNEQFF. The CDR3, as DNA: TGTGCCAGCAGTGCAGTTGGGACACCGTATTTGAATGAGCAGTTCTTC. Full variable domain (missing parts from reference TRBV25-1 and TRBJ2-1): EADIYQTPRYLVIGTGKKITLECSQTMGHDKMYWYQQDPGMELHLIHYSYGVNSTEKGDLSSESTVSRIRTEHFPLTLESARPSHTSQYLCASSAVGTPYLNEQFFGPGTRLTVL.